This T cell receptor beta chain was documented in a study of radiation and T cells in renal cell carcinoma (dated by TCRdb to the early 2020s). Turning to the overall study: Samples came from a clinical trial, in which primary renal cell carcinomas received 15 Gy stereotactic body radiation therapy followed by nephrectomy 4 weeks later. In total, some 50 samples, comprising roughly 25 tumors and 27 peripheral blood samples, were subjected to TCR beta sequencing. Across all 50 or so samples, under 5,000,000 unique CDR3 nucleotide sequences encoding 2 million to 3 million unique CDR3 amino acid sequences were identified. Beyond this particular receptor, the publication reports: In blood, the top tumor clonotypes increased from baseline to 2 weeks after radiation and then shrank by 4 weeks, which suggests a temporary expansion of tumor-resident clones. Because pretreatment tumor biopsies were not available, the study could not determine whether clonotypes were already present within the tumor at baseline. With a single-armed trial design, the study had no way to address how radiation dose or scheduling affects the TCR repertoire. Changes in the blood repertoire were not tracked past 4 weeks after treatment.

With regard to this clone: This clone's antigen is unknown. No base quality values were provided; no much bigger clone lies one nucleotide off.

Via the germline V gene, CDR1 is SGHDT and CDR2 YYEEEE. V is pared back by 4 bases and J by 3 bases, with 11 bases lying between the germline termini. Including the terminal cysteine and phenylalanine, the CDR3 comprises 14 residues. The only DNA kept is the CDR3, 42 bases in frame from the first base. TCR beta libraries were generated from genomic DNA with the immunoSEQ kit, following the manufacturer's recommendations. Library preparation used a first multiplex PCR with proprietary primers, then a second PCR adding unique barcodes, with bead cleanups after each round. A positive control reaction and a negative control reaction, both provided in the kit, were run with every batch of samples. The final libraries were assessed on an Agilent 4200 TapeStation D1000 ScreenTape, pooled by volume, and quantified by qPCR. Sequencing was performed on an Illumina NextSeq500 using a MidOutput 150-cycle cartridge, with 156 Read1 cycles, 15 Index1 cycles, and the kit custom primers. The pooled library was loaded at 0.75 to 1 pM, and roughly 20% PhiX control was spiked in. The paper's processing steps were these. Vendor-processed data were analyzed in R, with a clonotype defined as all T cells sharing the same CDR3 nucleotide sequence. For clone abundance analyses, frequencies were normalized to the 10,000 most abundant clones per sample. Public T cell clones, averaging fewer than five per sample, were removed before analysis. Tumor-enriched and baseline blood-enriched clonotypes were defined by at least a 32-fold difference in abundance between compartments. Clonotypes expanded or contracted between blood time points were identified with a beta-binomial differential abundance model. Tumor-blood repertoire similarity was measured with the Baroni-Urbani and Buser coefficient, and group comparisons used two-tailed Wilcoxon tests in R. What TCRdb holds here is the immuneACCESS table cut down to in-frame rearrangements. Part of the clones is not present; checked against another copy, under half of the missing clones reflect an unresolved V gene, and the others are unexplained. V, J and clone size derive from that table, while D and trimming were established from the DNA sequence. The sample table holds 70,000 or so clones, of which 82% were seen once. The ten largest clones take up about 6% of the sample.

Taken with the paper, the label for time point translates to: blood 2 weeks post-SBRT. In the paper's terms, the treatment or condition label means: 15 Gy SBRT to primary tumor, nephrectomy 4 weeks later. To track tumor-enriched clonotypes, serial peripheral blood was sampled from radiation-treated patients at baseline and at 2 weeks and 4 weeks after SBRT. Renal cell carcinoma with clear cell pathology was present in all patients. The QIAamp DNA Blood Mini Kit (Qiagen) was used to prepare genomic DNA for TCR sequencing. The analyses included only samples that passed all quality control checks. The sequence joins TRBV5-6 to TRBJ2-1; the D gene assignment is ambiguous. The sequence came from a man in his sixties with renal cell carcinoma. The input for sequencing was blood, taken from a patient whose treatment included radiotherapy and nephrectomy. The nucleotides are TGTGCCAGCAGCGCGCTGCGACGCTACAATGAGCAGTTCTTC. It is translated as CASSALRRYNEQFF. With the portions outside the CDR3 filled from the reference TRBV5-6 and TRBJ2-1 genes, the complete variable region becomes DAGVTQSPTHLIKTRGQQVTLRCSPKSGHDTVSWYQQALGQGPQFIFQYYEEEERQRGNFPDRFSGHQFPNYSSELNVNALLLGDSALYLCASSALRRYNEQFFGPGTRLTVL.